The 22 T cell receptor beta chains reported below all come from one sample, sequenced in a study of blood T cell repertoires in COVID-19. Generated by immunoSEQ multiplex PCR, the TCRdb table keeps only in-frame clones and is missing some. The table lists hundreds of thousands of clones, roughly 89% of them singletons. The source material was PBMCs or T cells enriched from blood (not recorded which). The receptor source for this set is a woman aged 30 to 39 with acute COVID-19.

V and J are TRBV18 and TRBJ2-2; D gene ambiguous. With 5 bases removed from V and 8 bases from J, the gap between germline ends came to 6 bases. CDR1 is KGHSH, CDR2 LQKENI, per germline. CDR3 length: 11 residues. DNA of the CDR3: TGTGCCAGCTCATCAGTGGGGGAGCTGTTTTTT. Translating gives CASSSVGELFF.

This rearrangement joins TRBV12-3 or TRBV12-4 to TRBJ1-2; a weak D match, TRBD1 (6 bases). The CDR3 spans 12 residues. Trimming removed 6 bases at V and 4 bases at J, with 9 bases between. CDR3 DNA sequence: TGTGCCAGCAGCCAACAGGGCTATGGCTACACCTTC. It encodes CASSQQGYGYTF.

The V gene is TRBV18, the J gene TRBJ2-2; 9 bases align to TRBD1. V lost 3 bases and J lost 0; bases outside the gene matches: 2. CDR1 and CDR2 (germline): KGHSH, LQKENI. The CDR3 contains 16 residues. The CDR3 region has the DNA TGTGCCAGCTCACCCCGGACAGGGGCGAACACCGGGGAGCTGTTTTTT. Protein sequence: CASSPRTGANTGELFF.

There are a few counts of this clone. V is TRBV19 and J is TRBJ1-4, with 9 bases matching TRBD1. With V trimmed by 6 bases and J by 0 bases, 11 bases remained unmatched. This CDR3 has 18 amino acids. From germline, CDR1 is LNHDA and CDR2 SQIVND (reference sequence). CDR3 bases: TGTGCCAGTAGAACGTTGGACAGGGGTGAGGCAACTAATGAAAAACTGTTTTTT. Amino acids: CASRTLDRGEATNEKLFF. The complete variable domain, with remaining parts taken from reference TRBV19 and TRBJ1-4, reads DGGITQSPKYLFRKEGQNVTLSCEQNLNHDAMYWYRQDPGQGLRLIYYSQIVNDFQKGDIAEGYSVSREKKESFPLTVTSAQKNPTAFYLCASRTLDRGEATNEKLFFGSGTQLSVL.

The rearrangement links TRBV10-3 to TRBJ1-1, with D perhaps matching TRBD1 (6 bases). Trimming left V 6 bases short and J 3 bases short, with 11 bases between. The CDR3 runs to 13 residues. CDR1 ENHRY and CDR2 SYGVKD come from the germline V gene. This CDR3 reads CAIRGQVDTEAFF. In nucleotides, the CDR3 is TGTGCCATCAGGGGACAAGTAGACACTGAAGCTTTCTTT.

This chain uses TRBV5-1 with TRBJ2-5, with D unresolved. There are 13 residues in the CDR3. Germline V gives CDR1 SGHRS, CDR2 YFSETQ. V was trimmed by 0 bases and J by 1 base, leaving 4 bases between them. The chain's CDR3 is CASSLASQETQYF. CDR3 nucleotide sequence: TGCGCCAGCAGCTTGGCCAGCCAAGAGACCCAGTACTTC.

The chain is built from TRBV4-1 and TRBJ1-3; D ambiguous. Per germline, CDR1 MGHRA and CDR2 YSYEKL. Trimming left V 1 base short and J 1 base short, with 5 bases between. This CDR3 has 14 residues. DNA of the CDR3: TGCGCCAGCAGCCAAGCTCTTTCTGGAAACACCATATATTTT. Residues: CASSQALSGNTIYF.

The chain has TRBV5-1 and TRBJ2-7, with D possibly matching TRBD2 (6 bases). CDR1 SGHRS and CDR2 YFSETQ come from the germline V gene. The CDR3 length is 14 residues. V was clipped by 2 bases and J by 6 bases, with 15 bases between them. The CDR3 is CASSFTGVAAEQYF. The DNA for the CDR3 is TGCGCCAGCAGCTTTACGGGAGTGGCGGCCGAGCAGTACTTC. The variable domain in full, with the rest retrieved from reference TRBV5-1 and TRBJ2-7, is KAGVTQTPRYLIKTRGQQVTLSCSPISGHRSVSWYQQTPGQGLQFLFEYFSETQRNKGNFPGRFSGRQFSNSRSEMNVSTLELGDSALYLCASSFTGVAAEQYFGPGTRLTVT.

The chain has TRBV19 and TRBJ2-7; tentative D call: TRBD1 (6 bases). The CDR3 has 13 residues. CDR1 is LNHDA, CDR2 SQIVND, per germline (reference sequence). V was pared by 10 bases and J by 2 bases, with 15 bases between. The CDR3 nucleotides read TGTGCCACAAGCCCAGGGGTCACCTACGAGCAGTACTTC. Amino acid sequence: CATSPGVTYEQYF.

CDR3 region: CASSQDWTSGGTDTQYF. In nucleotides, the CDR3 is TGTGCCAGCAGCCAAGACTGGACTAGCGGGGGCACAGATACGCAGTATTTT. V usage is TRBV3-1 (or the pseudogene TRBV3-2) and J usage is TRBJ2-3; 12 positions agree with TRBD2. The germline V gene has CDR1 LGHDT and CDR2 YNNKEL (reference sequence). J gave up 1 base and V 0 bases, and 2 bases lay outside the gene matches. This CDR3 region has 17 residues.

The chain joins TRBV12-3 or TRBV12-4 to TRBJ1-2; 9 bases are a match to TRBD1. J was trimmed by 11 bases and V by 6 bases; bases with no gene match: 7. CDR3 length: 12 residues. The CDR3 DNA reads TGTGCCAGCAGCCTGACAGGGGGGAGGTACACCTTC. It yields the protein CASSLTGGRYTF.

The V gene is TRBV5-1, the J gene TRBJ2-5, with D maybe TRBD2 (5 bases). In germline, CDR1 is SGHRS, CDR2 YFSETQ. The V end was cut by 9 bases, the J end by 4 bases, with 16 bases between. The CDR3 runs 13 residues. The CDR3 sequence is CATCRAEGETQYF. The CDR3 region has the DNA TGCGCCACCTGTCGGGCAGAGGGAGAGACCCAGTACTTC.

The V call is TRBV2, the J call TRBJ1-3; tentative D call: TRBD1 (5 bases). There are 13 residues in the CDR3. The V end lost 4 bases, the J end lost 4 bases, and 8 bases lay between the germline ends. The V gene's germline CDR1 is SNHLY and CDR2 FYNNEI. Here the CDR3 DNA reads TGTGCCAGCAGTGGACAGAGGGGAAACACCATATATTTT. This codes for CASSGQRGNTIYF. The whole variable domain, filled in from reference TRBV2 and TRBJ1-3, reads EPEVTQTPSHQVTQMGQEVILRCVPISNHLYFYWYRQILGQKVEFLVSFYNNEISEKSEIFDDQFSVERPDGSNFTLKIRSTKLEDSAMYFCASSGQRGNTIYFGEGSWLTVV.

The V call is TRBV27, the J call TRBJ2-7, with D hard to call. Germline CDR1 reads MNHEY; CDR2 reads SMNVEV (reference sequence). The CDR3 consists of 15 residues. Trimming left V 0 bases short and J 1 base short, with 10 bases between. For the CDR3, the DNA is TGTGCCAGCAGTTTATCGAAGTGGGCGTCCTACGAGCAGTACTTC. Its protein product is CASSLSKWASYEQYF.

The J gene is TRBJ1-1, the V gene TRBV7-6; the match to TRBD1 covers 8 bases. This CDR3 has 17 amino acids. Germline lookup yields CDR1 SGHVS and CDR2 FNYEAQ. Trimming took 2 bases from V and 1 from J; bases not matched to a gene: 9. CDR3 region: CASSLSVAGGRNTEAFF. CDR3 DNA sequence: TGTGCCAGCAGCTTAAGTGTGGCAGGGGGCAGGAACACTGAAGCTTTCTTT.

This chain links TRBV6-5 with TRBJ2-5; TRBD2 matches 10 bases. In germline, CDR1 is MNHEY, CDR2 SVGAGI. V shed 6 bases, J shed 3 bases, and the junction held 4 bases outside the gene matches. This CDR3 contains 14 residues. In DNA form, the CDR3 reads TGTGCCAGCAGAGTTAGCGGGGGGAAAGAGACCCAGTACTTC. Translating gives CASRVSGGKETQYF.

This chain connects TRBV6-2 or TRBV6-3 to TRBJ1-1; D unresolved. The length of the CDR3 is 13 residues. V dropped 6 bases and J dropped 5 bases, with 13 bases sitting between them. Germline V gives CDR1 MNHEY, CDR2 SVGEGT. The CDR3 DNA reads TGTGCCAGCAGCCCCCCCAGGTGGACTGAAGCTTTCTTT. Translation gives CASSPPRWTEAFF.

The chain uses TRBV5-1 and TRBJ2-5, with 8 bases that match TRBD1. CDR1 SGHRS and CDR2 YFSETQ come from the germline V gene. V lost 1 base to trimming and J lost 5 bases; unmatched junction nucleotides: 4. This CDR3 contains 14 residues. CDR3 in amino acids: CASSLRDRRETQYF. CDR3 bases: TGCGCCAGCAGCTTGCGGGACAGGAGGGAGACCCAGTACTTC.

The chain uses TRBV11-3 and TRBJ2-3, with 9 nucleotides matching TRBD2. V was pared by 3 bases and J by 2 bases, with 3 bases of the junction left unmatched. The germline gives CDR1 SGHNT, CDR2 YENEEA. This CDR3 has 15 amino acids. The CDR3 reads CASSLGGGVTDTQYF. The CDR3 DNA is TGTGCCAGCAGCTTGGGCGGGGGGGTCACAGATACGCAGTATTTT.

The chain is built from TRBV11-2 and TRBJ1-6; 10 nucleotides agree with TRBD1. CDR1 and CDR2 from the germline V gene are SGHAT and FQNNGV. V gave up 3 bases and J gave up 14 bases; unmatched junction bases: 7. The CDR3 extends over 14 amino acids. The CDR3 coding sequence is TGTGCCAGCAGCTTCCCGGGACAGGGGTGGACCCTCCACTTT. Protein: CASSFPGQGWTLHF.

This clone was recorded a few times. The genes are TRBV11-2 and TRBJ2-1; 11 positions agree with TRBD2. CDR1 is SGHAT and CDR2 is FQNNGV in the germline V gene. This CDR3 contains 15 residues. V lost 5 bases, J lost 9 bases, and 9 bases stayed unmatched. As DNA, the CDR3 is TGTGCCAGCAGCCTCTCTAGCGGGGGGAGAGGTGAGCAGTTCTTC. Its protein is CASSLSSGGRGEQFF.

The V and J genes are TRBV2 and TRBJ1-1; 8 bases line up with TRBD1. The V segment lost 1 base and the J segment 0 bases; nucleotides outside the gene matches: 1. This CDR3 spans 15 amino acids. From germline, CDR1 is SNHLY and CDR2 FYNNEI. The CDR3 loop reads CASSEGQGMNTEAFF. For the CDR3, the DNA is TGTGCCAGCAGTGAAGGACAGGGGATGAACACTGAAGCTTTCTTT.